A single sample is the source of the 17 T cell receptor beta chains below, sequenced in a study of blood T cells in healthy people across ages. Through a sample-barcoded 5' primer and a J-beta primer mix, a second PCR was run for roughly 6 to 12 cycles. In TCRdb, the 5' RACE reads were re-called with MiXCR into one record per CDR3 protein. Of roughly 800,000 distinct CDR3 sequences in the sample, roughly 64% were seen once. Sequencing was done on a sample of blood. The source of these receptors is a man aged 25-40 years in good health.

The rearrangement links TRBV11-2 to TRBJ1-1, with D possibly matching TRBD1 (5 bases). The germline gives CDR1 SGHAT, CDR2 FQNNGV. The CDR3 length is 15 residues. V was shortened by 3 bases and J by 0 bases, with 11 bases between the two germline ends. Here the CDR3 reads CASSFSGTMNTEAFF. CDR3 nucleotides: TGTGCCAGCAGCTTCTCCGGGACGATGAACACTGAAGCTTTCTTT.

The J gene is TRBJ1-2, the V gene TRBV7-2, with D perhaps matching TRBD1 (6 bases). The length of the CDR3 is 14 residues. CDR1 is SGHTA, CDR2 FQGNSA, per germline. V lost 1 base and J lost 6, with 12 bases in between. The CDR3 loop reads CASSLDGTFNGYTF. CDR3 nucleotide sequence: TGTGCCAGCAGCTTAGATGGGACATTCAATGGCTACACCTTC.

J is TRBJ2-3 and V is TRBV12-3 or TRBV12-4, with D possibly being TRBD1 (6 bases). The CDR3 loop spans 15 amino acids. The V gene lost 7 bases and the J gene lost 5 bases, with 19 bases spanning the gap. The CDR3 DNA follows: TGTGCCAGCACCCGACAGGTTCACGTTAGAGATACGCAGTATTTT. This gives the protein CASTRQVHVRDTQYF.

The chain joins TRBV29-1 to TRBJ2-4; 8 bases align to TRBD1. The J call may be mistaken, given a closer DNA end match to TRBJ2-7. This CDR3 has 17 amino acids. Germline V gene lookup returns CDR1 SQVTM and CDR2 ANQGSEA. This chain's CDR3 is CSVGLTGVISGVYEQYF. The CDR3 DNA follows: TGCAGCGTTGGGTTGACAGGGGTAATTTCGGGCGTCTACGAGCAGTACTTC.

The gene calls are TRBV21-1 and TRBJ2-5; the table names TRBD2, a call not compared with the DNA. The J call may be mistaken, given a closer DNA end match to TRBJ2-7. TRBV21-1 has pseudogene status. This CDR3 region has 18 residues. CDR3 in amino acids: CACSKDLAGAQGGNEQYF. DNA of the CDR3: TGTGCCTGCAGCAAAGACCTAGCGGGAGCCCAAGGGGGCAACGAGCAGTACTTC.

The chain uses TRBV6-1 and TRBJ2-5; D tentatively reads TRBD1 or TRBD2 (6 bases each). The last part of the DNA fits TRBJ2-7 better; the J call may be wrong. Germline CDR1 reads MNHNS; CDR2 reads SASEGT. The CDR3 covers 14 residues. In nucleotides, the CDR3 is TGTGCCAGCAGTGTTTCACGGGGGCCCTACGAGCAGTACTTC. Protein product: CASSVSRGPYEQYF.

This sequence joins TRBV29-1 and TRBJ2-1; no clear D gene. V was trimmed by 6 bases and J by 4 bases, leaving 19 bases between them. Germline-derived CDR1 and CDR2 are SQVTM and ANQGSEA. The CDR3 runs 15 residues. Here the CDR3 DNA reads TGCAGCGTAGCCCTAACAGATAGCAGATACAATGAGCAGTTCTTC. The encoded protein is CSVALTDSRYNEQFF.

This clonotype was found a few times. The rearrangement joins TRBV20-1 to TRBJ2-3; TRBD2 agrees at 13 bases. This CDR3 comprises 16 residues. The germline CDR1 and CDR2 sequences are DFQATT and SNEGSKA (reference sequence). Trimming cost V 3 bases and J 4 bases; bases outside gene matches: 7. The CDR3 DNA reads TGCAGTGCTAGCAGGACTAGCGGGAGTTCAGCAGATACGCAGTATTTT. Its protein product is CSASRTSGSSADTQYF.

CDR3 nucleotides: TGCAGTGCTCAGCGCCTTACCGAGCAGTACTTC. Its protein is CSAQRLTEQYF. The chain employs TRBV20-1 and TRBJ2-7; D unresolved. The germline V and J ends were trimmed by 5 bases and 6 bases, with 11 bases remaining between them. The length of the CDR3 is 11 residues. Per the germline V gene, CDR1 is DFQATT and CDR2 is SNEGSKA (reference sequence).

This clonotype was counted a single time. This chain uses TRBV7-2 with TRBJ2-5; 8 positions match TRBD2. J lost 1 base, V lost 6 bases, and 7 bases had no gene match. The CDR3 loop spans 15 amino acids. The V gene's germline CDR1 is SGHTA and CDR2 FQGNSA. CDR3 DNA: TGTGCCAGCAGACCCAATAGCGGGACCCAAGAGACCCAGTACTTC. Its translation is CASRPNSGTQETQYF.

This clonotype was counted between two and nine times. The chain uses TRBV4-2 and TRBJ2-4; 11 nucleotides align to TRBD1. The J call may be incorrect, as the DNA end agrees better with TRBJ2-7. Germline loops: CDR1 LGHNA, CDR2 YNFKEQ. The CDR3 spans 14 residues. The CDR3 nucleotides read TGTGCCAGCCGCGGGGGACAGGGGGACAACGAGCAGTACTTC. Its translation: CASRGGQGDNEQYF.

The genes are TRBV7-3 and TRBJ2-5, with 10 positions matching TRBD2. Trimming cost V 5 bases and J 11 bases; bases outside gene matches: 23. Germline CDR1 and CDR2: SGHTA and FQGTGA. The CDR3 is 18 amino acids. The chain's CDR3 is CASSLISGAGGTYNEQYF. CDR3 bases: TGTGCCAGCAGCCTCATTAGCGGAGCGGGAGGGACCTACAATGAGCAGTACTTC.

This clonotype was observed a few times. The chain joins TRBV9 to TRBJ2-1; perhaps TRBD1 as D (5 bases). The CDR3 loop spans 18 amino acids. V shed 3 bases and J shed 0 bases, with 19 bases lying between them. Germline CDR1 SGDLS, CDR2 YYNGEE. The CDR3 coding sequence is TGTGCCAGCAGCGCCCGGTTTGGGGCAGAGAGCTCCTACAATGAGCAGTTCTTC. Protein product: CASSARFGAESSYNEQFF.

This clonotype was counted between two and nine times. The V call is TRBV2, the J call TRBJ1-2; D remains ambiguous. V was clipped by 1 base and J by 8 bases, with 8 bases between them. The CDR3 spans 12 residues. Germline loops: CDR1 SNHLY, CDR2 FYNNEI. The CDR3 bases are TGTGCCAGCAGTGAAGGAAGAGGCGGCTACACCTTC. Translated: CASSEGRGGYTF.

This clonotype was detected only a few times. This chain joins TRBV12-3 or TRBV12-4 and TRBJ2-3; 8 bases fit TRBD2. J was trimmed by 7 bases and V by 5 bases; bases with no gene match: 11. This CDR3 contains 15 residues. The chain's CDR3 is CASSTSGGTLNTQYF. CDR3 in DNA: TGTGCCAGCAGTACCAGCGGGGGCACTCTAAATACGCAGTATTTT.

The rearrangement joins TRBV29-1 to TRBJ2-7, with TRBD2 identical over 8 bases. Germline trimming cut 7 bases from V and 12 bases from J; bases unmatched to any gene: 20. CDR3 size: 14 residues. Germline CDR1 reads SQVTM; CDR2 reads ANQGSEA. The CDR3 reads CSAADSGIQNIRYF. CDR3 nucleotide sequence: TGCAGCGCCGCCGATAGCGGGATACAAAACATTCGGTACTTC.

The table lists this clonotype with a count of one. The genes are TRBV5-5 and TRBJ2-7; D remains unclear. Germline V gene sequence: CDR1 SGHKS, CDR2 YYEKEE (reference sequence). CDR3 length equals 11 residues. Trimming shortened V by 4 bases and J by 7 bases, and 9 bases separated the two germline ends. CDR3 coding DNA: TGTGCCAGCAGCGTGGATCGTGAGCAGTACTTC. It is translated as CASSVDREQYF.